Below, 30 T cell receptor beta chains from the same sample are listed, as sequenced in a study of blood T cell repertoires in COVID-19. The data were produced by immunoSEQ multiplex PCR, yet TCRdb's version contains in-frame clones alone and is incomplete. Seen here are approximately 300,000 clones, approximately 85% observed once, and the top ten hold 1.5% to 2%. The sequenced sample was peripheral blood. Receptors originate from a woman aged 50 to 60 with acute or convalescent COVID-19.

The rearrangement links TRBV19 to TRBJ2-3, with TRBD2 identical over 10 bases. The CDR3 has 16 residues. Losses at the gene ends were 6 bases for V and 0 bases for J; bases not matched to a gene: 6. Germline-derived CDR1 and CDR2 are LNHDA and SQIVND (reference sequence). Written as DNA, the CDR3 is TGTGCCAGTAGAAGACTAGCGGGCCAGAGCACAGATACGCAGTATTTT. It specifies CASRRLAGQSTDTQYF.

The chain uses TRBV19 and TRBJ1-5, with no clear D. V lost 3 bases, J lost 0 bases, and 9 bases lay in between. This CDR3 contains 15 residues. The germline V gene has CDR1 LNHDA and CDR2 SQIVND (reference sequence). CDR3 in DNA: TGTGCCAGTAGTATGCGCAGGAATAGCAATCAGCCCCAGCATTTT. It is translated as CASSMRRNSNQPQHF.

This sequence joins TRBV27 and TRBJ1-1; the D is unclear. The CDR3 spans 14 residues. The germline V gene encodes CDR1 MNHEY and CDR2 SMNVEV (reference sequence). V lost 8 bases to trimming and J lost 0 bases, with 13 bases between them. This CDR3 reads CASPKRELNTEAFF. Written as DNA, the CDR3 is TGTGCCAGCCCTAAGCGAGAACTGAACACTGAAGCTTTCTTT.

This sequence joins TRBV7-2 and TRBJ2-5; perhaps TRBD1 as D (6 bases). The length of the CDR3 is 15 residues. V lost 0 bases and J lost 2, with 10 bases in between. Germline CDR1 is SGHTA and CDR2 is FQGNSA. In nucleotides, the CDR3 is TGTGCCAGCAGCTTAGCGGGACAAATACAAGAGACCCAGTACTTC. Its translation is CASSLAGQIQETQYF.

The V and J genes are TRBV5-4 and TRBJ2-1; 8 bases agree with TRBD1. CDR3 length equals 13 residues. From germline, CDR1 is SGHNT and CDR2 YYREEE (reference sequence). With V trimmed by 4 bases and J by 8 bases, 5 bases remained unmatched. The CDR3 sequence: CASSIDRGDEQFF. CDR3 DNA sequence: TGTGCCAGCAGCATCGACAGGGGAGATGAGCAGTTCTTC.

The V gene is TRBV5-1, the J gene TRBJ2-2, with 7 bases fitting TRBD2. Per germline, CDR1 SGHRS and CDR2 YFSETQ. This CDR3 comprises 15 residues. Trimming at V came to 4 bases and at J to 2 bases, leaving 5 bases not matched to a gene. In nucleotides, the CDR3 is TGCGCCAGCAGCGCGGCTAGCGGAAACACCGGGGAGCTGTTTTTT. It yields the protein CASSAASGNTGELFF. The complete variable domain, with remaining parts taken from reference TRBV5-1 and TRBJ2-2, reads KAGVTQTPRYLIKTRGQQVTLSCSPISGHRSVSWYQQTPGQGLQFLFEYFSETQRNKGNFPGRFSGRQFSNSRSEMNVSTLELGDSALYLCASSAASGNTGELFFGEGSRLTVL.

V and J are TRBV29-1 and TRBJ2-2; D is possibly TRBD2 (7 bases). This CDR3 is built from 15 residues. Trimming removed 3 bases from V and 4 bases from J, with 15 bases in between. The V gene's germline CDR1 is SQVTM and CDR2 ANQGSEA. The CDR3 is CSVETGGYRTGELFF. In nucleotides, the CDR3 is TGCAGCGTTGAGACGGGGGGCTATCGCACCGGGGAGCTGTTTTTT.

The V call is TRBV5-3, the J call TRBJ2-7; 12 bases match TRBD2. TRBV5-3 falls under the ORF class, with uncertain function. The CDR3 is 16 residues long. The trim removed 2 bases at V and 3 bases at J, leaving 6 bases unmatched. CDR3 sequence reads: CARSFLAGGPNYEQYF. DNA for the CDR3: TGTGCCAGAAGCTTTCTAGCGGGAGGGCCGAACTACGAGCAGTACTTC.

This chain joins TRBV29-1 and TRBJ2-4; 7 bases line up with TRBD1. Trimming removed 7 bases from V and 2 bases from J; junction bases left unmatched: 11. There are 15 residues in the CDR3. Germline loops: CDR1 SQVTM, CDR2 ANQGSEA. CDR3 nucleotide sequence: TGCAGCGCCCAGACAGGGCTTGGGTCCAAAAACATTCAGTACTTC. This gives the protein CSAQTGLGSKNIQYF.

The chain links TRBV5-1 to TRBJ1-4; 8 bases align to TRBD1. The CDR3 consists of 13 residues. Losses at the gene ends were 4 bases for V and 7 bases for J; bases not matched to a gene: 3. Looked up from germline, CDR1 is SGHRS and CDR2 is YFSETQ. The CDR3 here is CASSLQGAEKLFF. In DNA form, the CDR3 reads TGCGCCAGCAGCCTTCAGGGGGCTGAAAAACTGTTTTTT.

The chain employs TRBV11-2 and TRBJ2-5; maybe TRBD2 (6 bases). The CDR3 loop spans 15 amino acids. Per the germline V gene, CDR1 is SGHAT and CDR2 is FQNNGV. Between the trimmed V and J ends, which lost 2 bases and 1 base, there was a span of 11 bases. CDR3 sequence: CASSLRRLGQETQYF. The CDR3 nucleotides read TGTGCCAGCAGCTTAAGGAGACTAGGCCAAGAGACCCAGTACTTC.

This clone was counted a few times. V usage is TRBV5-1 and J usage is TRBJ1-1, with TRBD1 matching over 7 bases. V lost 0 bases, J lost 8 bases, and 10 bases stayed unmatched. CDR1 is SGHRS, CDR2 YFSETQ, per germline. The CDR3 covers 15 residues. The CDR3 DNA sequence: TGCGCCAGCAGCTTGGCAGGACAGGTTAGATCCGAAGCTTTCTTT. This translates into CASSLAGQVRSEAFF.

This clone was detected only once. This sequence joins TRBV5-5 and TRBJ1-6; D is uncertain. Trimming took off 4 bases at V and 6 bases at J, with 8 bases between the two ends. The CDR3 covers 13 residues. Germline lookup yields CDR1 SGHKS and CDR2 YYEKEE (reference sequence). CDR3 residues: CASSPEGNSPLHF. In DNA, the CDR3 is TGTGCCAGCAGCCCGGAGGGTAATTCACCCCTCCACTTT.

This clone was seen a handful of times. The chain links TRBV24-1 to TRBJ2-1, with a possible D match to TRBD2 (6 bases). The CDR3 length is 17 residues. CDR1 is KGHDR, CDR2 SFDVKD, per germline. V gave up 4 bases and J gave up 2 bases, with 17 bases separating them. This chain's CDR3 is CATSEGYGGATYNEQFF. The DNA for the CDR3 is TGTGCCACCAGTGAGGGCTATGGAGGGGCGACCTACAATGAGCAGTTCTTC.

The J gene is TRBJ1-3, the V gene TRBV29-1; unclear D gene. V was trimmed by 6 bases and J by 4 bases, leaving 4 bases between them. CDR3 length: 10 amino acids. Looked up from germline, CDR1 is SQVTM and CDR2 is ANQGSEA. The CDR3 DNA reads TGCAGCGTCGCGGGAAACACCATATATTTT. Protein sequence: CSVAGNTIYF.

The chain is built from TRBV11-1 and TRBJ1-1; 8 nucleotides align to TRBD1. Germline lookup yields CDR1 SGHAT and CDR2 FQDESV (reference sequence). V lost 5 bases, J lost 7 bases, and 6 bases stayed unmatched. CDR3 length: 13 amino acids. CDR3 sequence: CASSPQGANEAFF. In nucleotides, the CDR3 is TGTGCCAGCAGCCCGCAGGGGGCGAATGAAGCTTTCTTT.

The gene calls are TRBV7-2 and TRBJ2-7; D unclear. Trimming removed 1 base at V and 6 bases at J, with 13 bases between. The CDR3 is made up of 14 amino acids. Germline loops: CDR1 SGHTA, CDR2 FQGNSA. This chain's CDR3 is CASSLVAAGFEQYF. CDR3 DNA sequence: TGTGCCAGCAGCTTAGTGGCTGCAGGATTCGAGCAGTACTTC.

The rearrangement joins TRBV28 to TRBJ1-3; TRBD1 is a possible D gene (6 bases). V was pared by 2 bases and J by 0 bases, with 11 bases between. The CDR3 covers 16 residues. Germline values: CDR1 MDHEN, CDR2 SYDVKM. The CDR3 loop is CASSLGGALSGNTIYF. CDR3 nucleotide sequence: TGTGCCAGCAGTTTAGGGGGGGCCCTCTCTGGAAACACCATATATTTT.

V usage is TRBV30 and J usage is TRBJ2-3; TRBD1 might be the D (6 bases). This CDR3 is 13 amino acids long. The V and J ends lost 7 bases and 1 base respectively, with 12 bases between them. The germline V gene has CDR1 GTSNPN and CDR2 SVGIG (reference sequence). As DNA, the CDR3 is TGTGCCTTGAGGGACACTGGCACAGATACGCAGTATTTT. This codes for CALRDTGTDTQYF.

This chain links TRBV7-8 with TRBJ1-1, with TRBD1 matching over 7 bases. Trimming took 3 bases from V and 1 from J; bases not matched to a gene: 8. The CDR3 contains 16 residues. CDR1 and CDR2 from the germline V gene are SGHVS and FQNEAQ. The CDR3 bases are TGTGCCAGCAGCTTTTCTGTCCGGGACAGGAACACTGAAGCTTTCTTT. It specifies CASSFSVRDRNTEAFF. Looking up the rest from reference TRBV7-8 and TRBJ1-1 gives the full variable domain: GAGVSQSPRYKVAKRGQDVALRCDPISGHVSLFWYQQALGQGPEFLTYFQNEAQLDKSGLPSDRFFAERPEGSVSTLKIQRTQQEDSAVYLCASSFSVRDRNTEAFFGQGTRLTVV.

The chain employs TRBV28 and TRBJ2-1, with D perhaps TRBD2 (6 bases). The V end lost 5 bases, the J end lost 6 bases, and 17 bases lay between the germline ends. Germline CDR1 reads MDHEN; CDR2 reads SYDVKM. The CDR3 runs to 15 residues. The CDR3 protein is CASSALRGTLNEQFF. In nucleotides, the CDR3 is TGTGCCAGCAGTGCTCTACGGGGGACCCTCAATGAGCAGTTCTTC. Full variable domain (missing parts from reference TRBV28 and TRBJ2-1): DVKVTQSSRYLVKRTGEKVFLECVQDMDHENMFWYRQDPGLGLRLIYFSYDVKMKEKGDIPEGYSVSREKKERFSLILESASTNQTSMYLCASSALRGTLNEQFFGPGTRLTVL.

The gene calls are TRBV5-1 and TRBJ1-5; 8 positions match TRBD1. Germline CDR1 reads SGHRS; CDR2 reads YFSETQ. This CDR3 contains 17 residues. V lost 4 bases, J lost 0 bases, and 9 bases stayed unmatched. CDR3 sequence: CASSPGQGTYSNQPQHF. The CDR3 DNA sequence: TGCGCCAGCAGCCCCGGACAGGGAACCTATAGCAATCAGCCCCAGCATTTT.

This CDR3 reads CAISESTDNEQFF. The CDR3 nucleotides are TGTGCCATCAGTGAGTCGACAGACAATGAGCAGTTCTTC. The chain is built from TRBV10-3 and TRBJ2-1; D might be TRBD1 (5 bases). V gave up 0 bases and J gave up 5 bases, with 5 bases separating them. CDR3 length equals 13 residues. Per the germline V gene, CDR1 is ENHRY and CDR2 is SYGVKD.

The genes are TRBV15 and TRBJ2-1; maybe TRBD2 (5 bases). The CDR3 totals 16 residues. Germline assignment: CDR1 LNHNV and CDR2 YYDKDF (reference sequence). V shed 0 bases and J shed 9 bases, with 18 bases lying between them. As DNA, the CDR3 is TGTGCCACCAGCAGAGATGGTTGGCTAGCTAAGCTTGAGCAGTTCTTC. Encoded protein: CATSRDGWLAKLEQFF.

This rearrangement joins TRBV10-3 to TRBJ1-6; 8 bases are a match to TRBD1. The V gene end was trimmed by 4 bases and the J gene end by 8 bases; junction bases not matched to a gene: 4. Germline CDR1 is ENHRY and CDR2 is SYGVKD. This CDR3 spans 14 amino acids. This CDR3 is CAISVMDRDSPLHF. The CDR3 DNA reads TGTGCCATCAGTGTAATGGACAGGGATTCACCCCTCCACTTT.

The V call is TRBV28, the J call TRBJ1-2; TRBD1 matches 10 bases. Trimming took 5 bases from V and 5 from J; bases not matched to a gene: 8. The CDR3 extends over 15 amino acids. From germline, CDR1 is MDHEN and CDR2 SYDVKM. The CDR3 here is CASSNLRDRGYGYTF. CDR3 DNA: TGTGCCAGCAGTAACCTCCGGGACAGGGGATATGGCTACACCTTC.

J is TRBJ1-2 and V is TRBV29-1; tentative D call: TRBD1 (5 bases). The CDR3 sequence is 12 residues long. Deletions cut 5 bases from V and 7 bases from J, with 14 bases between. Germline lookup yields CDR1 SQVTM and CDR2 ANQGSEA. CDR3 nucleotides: TGCAGCGTTCCAGACAGAATGTCTGGCTACACCTTC. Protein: CSVPDRMSGYTF.

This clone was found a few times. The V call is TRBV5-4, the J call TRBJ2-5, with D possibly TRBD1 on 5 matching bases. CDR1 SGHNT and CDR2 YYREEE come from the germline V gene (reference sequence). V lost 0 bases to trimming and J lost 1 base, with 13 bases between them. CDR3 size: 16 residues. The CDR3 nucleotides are TGTGCCAGCAGCTTGGGAGGACACGACCCCCAAGAGACCCAGTACTTC. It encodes CASSLGGHDPQETQYF.

CDR3 residues: CASSVRQLSDTQYF. The CDR3 DNA follows: TGTGCCAGCAGCGTTAGACAGCTTTCAGATACGCAGTATTTT. This chain uses TRBV9 with TRBJ2-3; tentatively, D is TRBD1 (5 bases). This CDR3 contains 14 residues. Looked up from germline, CDR1 is SGDLS and CDR2 is YYNGEE. Trimming took 2 bases from V and 4 from J, leaving 11 bases between them.

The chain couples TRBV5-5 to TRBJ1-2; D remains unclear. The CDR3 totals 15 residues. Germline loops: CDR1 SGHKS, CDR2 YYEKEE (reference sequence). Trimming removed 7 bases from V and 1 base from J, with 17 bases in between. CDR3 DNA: TGTGCCAGCCGATCCCTTGGTGCAGGTAACTATGGCTACACCTTC. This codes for CASRSLGAGNYGYTF.